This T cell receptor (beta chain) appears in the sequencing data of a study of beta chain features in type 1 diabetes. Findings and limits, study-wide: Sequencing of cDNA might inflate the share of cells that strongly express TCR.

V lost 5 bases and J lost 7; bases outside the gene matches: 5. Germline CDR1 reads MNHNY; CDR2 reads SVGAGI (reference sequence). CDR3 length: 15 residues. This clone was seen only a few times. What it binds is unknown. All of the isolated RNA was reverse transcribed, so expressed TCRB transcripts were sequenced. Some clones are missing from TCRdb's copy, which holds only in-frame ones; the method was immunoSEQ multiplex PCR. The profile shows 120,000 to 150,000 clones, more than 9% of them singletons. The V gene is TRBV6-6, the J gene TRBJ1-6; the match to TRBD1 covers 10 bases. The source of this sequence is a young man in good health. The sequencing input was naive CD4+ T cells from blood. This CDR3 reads CASSEDRGGNSPLHF. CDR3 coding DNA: TGTGCCAGCAGTGAGGACAGGGGGGGGAATTCACCCCTCCACTTT.